The 31 T cell receptor beta chains reported below all come from one sample, sequenced in a study of shared clonotypes between healthy human individuals. TCRdb keeps only in-frame clones here, not all; method: immunoSEQ multiplex PCR. The sample consists of more than 2,000,000 clones, around nine tenths of them appearing once. Material: naive CD4+ T cells sorted from blood. Subset noted: CD45RA+ positively selected. These receptors all stem from a man between 18 and 35 years old in good health.

The CDR3 DNA is TGCGCCAGCAGCCCACATACAGGAGGTACGTCTGGCTACACCTTC. This sequence encodes CASSPHTGGTSGYTF. The rearrangement uses TRBV5-1 and TRBJ1-2; D is possibly TRBD1 (5 bases). CDR1 is SGHRS, CDR2 YFSETQ, per germline. The CDR3 spans 15 residues. V gave up 4 bases and J gave up 7 bases, with 20 bases separating them.

This chain uses TRBV19 with TRBJ2-2, with D maybe TRBD2 (6 bases). This CDR3 is built from 14 residues. V dropped 5 bases and J dropped 4 bases, with 11 bases sitting between them. Per germline, CDR1 LNHDA and CDR2 SQIVND (reference sequence). CDR3 amino acids: CASSSGAGTGELFF. CDR3 DNA sequence: TGTGCCAGTAGTTCGGGAGCGGGCACCGGGGAGCTGTTTTTT.

The CDR3 DNA is TGTGCCAGCAGTTCTACCCAGGGGCGAACTAATGAAAAACTGTTTTTT. Protein product: CASSSTQGRTNEKLFF. The J gene is TRBJ1-4, the V gene TRBV6-5; D may be TRBD1 (6 bases). V was cut by 4 bases and J by 1 base, with 13 bases left in between. Germline loops: CDR1 MNHEY, CDR2 SVGAGI. The CDR3 has 16 amino acids.

The chain links TRBV25-1 to TRBJ2-1, with D unclear. CDR3 length: 14 amino acids. Trimming removed 1 base from V and 4 bases from J, with 8 bases in between. The V gene's germline CDR1 is MGHDK and CDR2 SYGVNS. CDR3 DNA sequence: TGTGCCAGCAGTGAATTTGGCTCTTACAATGAGCAGTTCTTC. This encodes CASSEFGSYNEQFF.

The CDR3 coding sequence is TGCAGTGCTAGGGAGTATTATGGCTACACCTTC. This translates into CSAREYYGYTF. The chain combines TRBV20-1 with TRBJ1-2, with unresolved D. In germline, CDR1 is DFQATT, CDR2 SNEGSKA (reference sequence). V was clipped by 3 bases and J by 5 bases, with 7 bases between them. The CDR3 extends over 11 amino acids.

The rearrangement links TRBV4-3 to TRBJ2-7, with unresolved D. Trimming pared 8 bases from V and 6 bases from J, leaving 11 bases between. The CDR3 has 11 amino acids. Germline V gene lookup returns CDR1 LGHNA and CDR2 YSLEER. CDR3 coding DNA: TGCGCCAGCGGCAATACGGGCGAGCAGTACTTC. It translates to CASGNTGEQYF.

The V call is TRBV6-5, the J call TRBJ1-3; no firm D call. Germline CDR1 MNHEY, CDR2 SVGAGI. The CDR3 loop spans 15 amino acids. Between the trimmed V and J ends, which lost 2 bases and 0 bases, there was a span of 8 bases. The CDR3 loop is CASSYATSSGNTIYF. The CDR3 DNA sequence: TGTGCCAGCAGTTACGCCACGAGCTCTGGAAACACCATATATTTT.

V usage is TRBV19 and J usage is TRBJ2-3, with D maybe TRBD2 (6 bases). V was trimmed by 8 bases and J by 3 bases, leaving 12 bases between them. Germline values: CDR1 LNHDA, CDR2 SQIVND (reference sequence). CDR3 size: 13 residues. The CDR3 loop reads CASAHGGTDTQYF. DNA of the CDR3: TGTGCCAGTGCCCACGGAGGGACAGATACGCAGTATTTT.

The chain couples TRBV28 to TRBJ2-7, with D uncertain. CDR1 and CDR2 from the germline V gene are MDHEN and SYDVKM. Deletions cut 3 bases from V and 6 bases from J, with 18 bases between. The CDR3 is 15 residues long. CDR3 protein: CASSLFPTVTTEQYF. The CDR3 bases are TGTGCCAGCAGTTTGTTTCCGACGGTTACAACCGAGCAGTACTTC.

The chain couples TRBV6-6 to TRBJ1-1; 7 nucleotides align to TRBD1. Looked up from germline, CDR1 is MNHNY and CDR2 is SVGAGI (reference sequence). The ends lost 4 bases at V and 0 bases at J; junction bases unmatched: 2. The CDR3 has 14 residues. The CDR3 nucleotides read TGTGCCAGCAGTTTAGGACAGGTGAACACTGAAGCTTTCTTT. Protein sequence: CASSLGQVNTEAFF.

CDR3 DNA sequence: TGTGCCAGCAGCTTAGATCTGCACGATGGCAGGGCCTCTGGAAACACCATATATTTT. Amino acid sequence: CASSLDLHDGRASGNTIYF. The chain is built from TRBV11-2 and TRBJ1-3; D is perhaps TRBD1 (5 bases). The germline gives CDR1 SGHAT, CDR2 FQNNGV. The V and J ends lost 0 bases and 0 bases respectively, with 18 bases between them. The length of the CDR3 is 19 residues.

The V and J genes are TRBV10-1 and TRBJ2-1; perhaps TRBD1 as D (6 bases). Trimming removed 2 bases at V and 5 bases at J, with 19 bases between. CDR3 size: 17 residues. Germline loops: CDR1 WNHNN, CDR2 SYGVQD (reference sequence). CDR3 sequence reads: CASSEDRGTNANNEQFF. In DNA form, the CDR3 reads TGCGCCAGCAGTGAGGATAGGGGGACCAACGCCAACAATGAGCAGTTCTTC.

This chain joins TRBV18 and TRBJ2-2; D gene uncertain. V lost 2 bases to trimming and J lost 4 bases, with 11 bases between them. Germline V gene sequence: CDR1 KGHSH, CDR2 LQKENI. The CDR3 is 15 residues long. Written as DNA, the CDR3 is TGTGCCAGCTCACCAGCGTCGACCATCACCGGGGAGCTGTTTTTT. As protein: CASSPASTITGELFF.

Details on this clone: Other DNA sequences in the same sample also yield this CDR3. This rearrangement joins TRBV18 to TRBJ2-7, with 10 positions matching TRBD1. Germline assignment: CDR1 KGHSH and CDR2 LQKENI. The CDR3 is made up of 14 amino acids. V trimming: 4 bases; J trimming: 3 bases; junction bases outside the gene matches: 3. The CDR3 DNA reads TGTGCCAGCTCACAGGGACAGGGGATCTACGAGCAGTACTTC. Protein: CASSQGQGIYEQYF.

This sequence joins TRBV7-6 and TRBJ1-1; TRBD1 is a possible D gene (5 bases). Per germline, CDR1 SGHVS and CDR2 FNYEAQ. V was trimmed by 2 bases and J by 8 bases, leaving 9 bases between them. The CDR3 contains 12 residues. The CDR3 sequence is CASSLTDREAFF. The DNA for the CDR3 is TGTGCCAGCAGCTTAACCGACAGAGAAGCTTTCTTT.

This clone appeared a single time. The chain links TRBV6-1 to TRBJ2-5; no clear D gene. The CDR3 has 12 amino acids. Trimming removed 7 bases at V and 5 bases at J, with 11 bases between. CDR1 MNHNS and CDR2 SASEGT come from the germline V gene. The chain's CDR3 is CASTGRRETQYF. CDR3 DNA: TGTGCCAGCACGGGTAGGCGGGAGACCCAGTACTTC.

The J gene is TRBJ1-2, the V gene TRBV7-2; TRBD1 aligns across 8 bases. V was clipped by 5 bases and J by 5 bases; unmatched bases: 4. The germline V gene has CDR1 SGHTA and CDR2 FQGNSA. This CDR3 is 13 amino acids long. The CDR3 sequence is CASSAQGGYGYTF. CDR3 DNA: TGTGCCAGCAGCGCACAGGGGGGGTATGGCTACACCTTC.

The chain combines TRBV29-1 with TRBJ1-5; no definite D call. This CDR3 is built from 13 residues. Looked up from germline, CDR1 is SQVTM and CDR2 is ANQGSEA. Trimming took off 6 bases at V and 0 bases at J, with 9 bases between the two ends. This chain's CDR3 is CSVEVHSNQPQHF. In nucleotides, the CDR3 is TGCAGCGTCGAGGTACATAGCAATCAGCCCCAGCATTTT.

This clone was counted once. The chain links TRBV5-1 to TRBJ2-3, with D possibly being TRBD2 (5 bases). V lost 2 bases and J 1 base, leaving 8 bases between the germline ends. Per germline, CDR1 SGHRS and CDR2 YFSETQ. CDR3 length equals 14 residues. The CDR3 reads CASSFGSGTDTQYF. CDR3 coding DNA: TGCGCCAGCAGCTTTGGTAGCGGCACAGATACGCAGTATTTT.

V gene TRBV5-1 combines with J gene TRBJ1-3; D is unclear. CDR3 size: 16 residues. V lost 0 bases to trimming and J lost 0 bases, with 10 bases between them. The germline CDR1 and CDR2 sequences are SGHRS and YFSETQ. CDR3 DNA: TGCGCCAGCAGCTTGGGGCAGTCAAACTCTGGAAACACCATATATTTT. Translating gives CASSLGQSNSGNTIYF.

The gene calls are TRBV18 and TRBJ1-1; D unclear. The germline CDR1 and CDR2 sequences are KGHSH and LQKENI. The CDR3 runs 15 residues. Trimming cost V 3 bases and J 3 bases, with 14 bases left between them. The CDR3 reads CASSPRAAWDTEAFF. The CDR3 nucleotides are TGTGCCAGCTCACCTAGGGCGGCTTGGGACACTGAAGCTTTCTTT.

Notes on this clone: The sample has other DNA sequences that encode this CDR3 too. J is TRBJ2-3 and V is TRBV11-2; the D gene is possibly TRBD2 (6 bases). The length of the CDR3 is 12 residues. Germline-derived CDR1 and CDR2 are SGHAT and FQNNGV. V gave up 5 bases and J gave up 4 bases, with 7 bases separating them. The DNA of the CDR3 is TGTGCCAGCAGCCCGGGGGCAGATACGCAGTATTTT. Its translation is CASSPGADTQYF.

This chain connects TRBV18 to TRBJ2-1; weak D call: TRBD1 (6 bases). The CDR3 extends over 15 amino acids. Germline V gene data show CDR1 as KGHSH and CDR2 as LQKENI. V lost 1 base, J lost 6 bases, and 13 bases lay in between. The CDR3, as DNA: TGTGCCAGCTCACCACTTACGCAGACAGGCAATGAGCAGTTCTTC. Protein: CASSPLTQTGNEQFF.

The J gene is TRBJ2-3, the V gene TRBV29-1; either TRBD1 or TRBD2 may supply D (5 bases each). The CDR3 is 12 residues long. Germline V lookup: CDR1 SQVTM, CDR2 ANQGSEA. V dropped 3 bases and J dropped 3 bases, with 7 bases sitting between them. The CDR3 here is CSVEGVTDTQYF. DNA for the CDR3: TGCAGCGTTGAGGGGGTGACAGATACGCAGTATTTT.

The rearrangement uses TRBV9 and TRBJ1-3, with D possibly matching TRBD1 (5 bases). The length of the CDR3 is 15 residues. CDR1 is SGDLS, CDR2 YYNGEE, per germline. Between the trimmed V and J ends, which lost 4 bases and 3 bases, there was a span of 14 bases. The CDR3 reads CASSLEGTFGNTIYF. DNA for the CDR3: TGTGCCAGCAGCTTAGAGGGGACTTTTGGAAACACCATATATTTT. The entire variable domain, with the rest obtained from reference TRBV9 and TRBJ1-3, is as follows: DSGVTQTPKHLITATGQRVTLRCSPRSGDLSVYWYQQSLDQGLQFLIQYYNGEERAKGNILERFSAQQFPDLHSELNLSSLELGDSALYFCASSLEGTFGNTIYFGEGSWLTVV.

This chain connects TRBV11-2 to TRBJ2-7, with D tentatively TRBD1 or TRBD2 (5 bases each). This CDR3 is built from 14 residues. Deletions cut 5 bases from V and 4 bases from J, with 15 bases between. Germline V gives CDR1 SGHAT, CDR2 FQNNGV. CDR3 coding DNA: TGTGCCAGCAGCCTCCTTTTTGGGGGATACGAGCAGTACTTC. It yields the protein CASSLLFGGYEQYF. The complete variable domain, with remaining parts taken from reference TRBV11-2 and TRBJ2-7, reads EAGVAQSPRYKIIEKRQSVAFWCNPISGHATLYWYQQILGQGPKLLIQFQNNGVVDDSQLPKDRFSAERLKGVDSTLKIQPAKLEDSAVYLCASSLLFGGYEQYFGPGTRLTVT.

This clone has just one count. J is TRBJ2-1 and V is TRBV7-9, with D hard to call. Germline V gives CDR1 SEHNR, CDR2 FQNEAQ (reference sequence). The CDR3 runs 15 residues. V was trimmed by 0 bases and J by 4 bases, leaving 10 bases between them. The CDR3 coding sequence is TGTGCCAGCAGCTTAGCGGTGGGCGGTTACAATGAGCAGTTCTTC. Amino acid sequence: CASSLAVGGYNEQFF.

The chain is built from TRBV10-1 and TRBJ2-1; 11 bases fit TRBD2. Germline-derived CDR1 and CDR2 are WNHNN and SYGVQD (reference sequence). J gave up 3 bases and V 4 bases, and 8 bases lay outside the gene matches. The CDR3 is made up of 17 amino acids. The CDR3 nucleotides read TGCGCCAGCAGTGCAGGACTAGCGGGTTTCGACTACAATGAGCAGTTCTTC. It codes for CASSAGLAGFDYNEQFF.

This clone was counted many times. The chain joins TRBV6-1 to TRBJ2-4, with no clear D. The CDR3 covers 14 residues. Germline CDR1 reads MNHNS; CDR2 reads SASEGT. V lost 7 bases and J 9 bases, leaving 19 bases between the germline ends. CDR3 amino acids: CASNLLGRSSIQYF. CDR3 bases: TGTGCCAGCAACCTTCTGGGCAGATCCAGCATTCAGTACTTC.

This chain joins TRBV7-2 and TRBJ1-2, with TRBD1 as a possible D gene (5 bases). Trimming removed 1 base at V and 6 bases at J, with 15 bases between. Germline V gives CDR1 SGHTA, CDR2 FQGNSA. There are 15 residues in the CDR3. The CDR3 sequence is CASSLDGRALDGYTF. CDR3 DNA: TGTGCCAGCAGCTTAGATGGCAGGGCTTTAGATGGCTACACCTTC.

The rearrangement joins TRBV10-3 to TRBJ2-2; 8 bases are a match to TRBD2. V dropped 6 bases and J dropped 3; count of bases not matched to a gene: 6. CDR1 is ENHRY, CDR2 SYGVKD, per germline. The CDR3 runs to 15 residues. CDR3 DNA sequence: TGTGCCATCAGATTGGGACTAGAGGACACCGGGGAGCTGTTTTTT. Translating gives CAIRLGLEDTGELFF.